This entry describes one T cell receptor beta chain. This record comes from a study of T cells after somatic rescue of genetic block. Clones were sequenced by immunoSEQ multiplex PCR, and TCRdb holds only the in-frame ones, with some missing. The sample contains more than 70,000 clones, 90% of which appear only once. The germline V gene has CDR1 MGHRA and CDR2 YSYEKL. Trimming took 3 bases from V and 3 from J; bases not matched to a gene: 13. The CDR3 loop spans 17 amino acids. Sample: peripheral blood mononuclear cells (PBMCs). This receptor was taken from a woman younger than 35. V usage is TRBV4-1 and J usage is TRBJ1-2; 7 positions agree with TRBD1. In nucleotides, the CDR3 is TGCGCCAGCAGCCACCCAACGTCACAGGGGTTAGACTATGGCTACACCTTC. It yields the protein CASSHPTSQGLDYGYTF.